The 14 T cell receptor beta chains reported below all come from one sample, sequenced in a study of response to subunit inactivated influenza vaccine. TCRdb reprocessed the RT-PCR reads via MiXCR and lists one record per CDR3 protein. The sample shows a few hundred thousand distinct CDR3 sequences, around a fifth of them seen only once. The starting material was PBMCs from blood, obtained about 20 months after vaccination. Receptors were obtained from a man aged 45-69 years who received an inactivated influenza vaccine.

This clonotype showed up many times. The genes are TRBV12-3 or TRBV12-4 and TRBJ1-6; tentative D call: TRBD1 (5 bases). Trimming pared 6 bases from V and 9 bases from J, leaving 12 bases between. This CDR3 has 13 amino acids. CDR3 protein: CASSRDGVSPLHF. CDR3 in DNA: TGTGCCAGCAGCCGGGACGGCGTTTCACCCCTCCACTTT.

The chain is built from TRBV5-4 and TRBJ2-2; a weak D match, TRBD1 (6 bases). The CDR3 runs to 15 residues. The V and J ends lost 5 bases and 6 bases respectively, with 17 bases between them. Germline CDR1 is SGHNT and CDR2 is YYREEE (reference sequence). The CDR3 loop is CASSTGSYGAGELFF. The DNA of the CDR3 is TGTGCCAGCAGTACAGGGAGTTATGGGGCCGGGGAGCTGTTTTTT.

This clonotype was counted only a few times. The J gene is TRBJ1-1, the V gene TRBV4-3; D is possibly TRBD1 (5 bases). This CDR3 has 15 residues. V lost 0 bases and J lost 5, with 13 bases in between. The V gene's germline CDR1 is LGHNA and CDR2 YSLEER. The CDR3 coding sequence is TGCGCCAGCAGCCAAGATGGGCAGGGAGGTACTGAAGCTTTCTTT. Translated: CASSQDGQGGTEAFF.

This clonotype came up a few times. This chain connects TRBV29-1 to TRBJ2-1; D not certain. The CDR3 contains 10 residues. Germline loops: CDR1 SQVTM, CDR2 ANQGSEA. V lost 4 bases to trimming and J lost 6 bases, with 4 bases between them. CDR3 sequence: CSVGINEQFF. The CDR3 DNA reads TGCAGCGTTGGTATCAATGAGCAGTTCTTC.

The chain uses TRBV11-2 and TRBJ2-5; unclear D gene. The CDR3 runs to 13 residues. Germline assignment: CDR1 SGHAT and CDR2 FQNNGV. The V gene lost 0 bases and the J gene lost 3 bases, with 5 bases spanning the gap. The CDR3 spells CASSLDSKETQYF. The CDR3 coding sequence is TGTGCCAGCAGCTTAGACAGCAAAGAGACCCAGTACTTC.

This clonotype has a handful of counts. This chain links TRBV20-1 with TRBJ2-1; 12 nucleotides agree with TRBD2. Per germline, CDR1 DFQATT and CDR2 SNEGSKA (reference sequence). V trimming: 6 bases; J trimming: 1 base; junction bases outside the gene matches: 4. This CDR3 is 15 amino acids long. In DNA, the CDR3 is TGCAGTGCGGCTACTAGCGGGGGGTCCTACAATGAGCAGTTCTTC. Amino acids: CSAATSGGSYNEQFF.

This clonotype showed up just a few times. The CDR3 nucleotides read TGTGCCAGCAGCCCCGGACTAAGCTTGTCCTACGAGCAGTACTTC. Its protein is CASSPGLSLSYEQYF. The genes are TRBV7-2 and TRBJ2-7; a weak D match, TRBD2 (6 bases). The CDR3 runs to 15 residues. V lost 5 bases, J lost 1 base, and 15 bases lay in between. Looked up from germline, CDR1 is SGHTA and CDR2 is FQGNSA.

This clonotype was recorded a few times. The CDR3 sequence is CASSLRAGRFATNEKLFF. The CDR3 DNA follows: TGTGCCAGCAGCTTAAGGGCAGGGCGGTTCGCAACTAATGAAAAACTGTTTTTT. V usage is TRBV11-2 and J usage is TRBJ1-4; TRBD1 is a possible D gene (5 bases). The length of the CDR3 is 18 residues. CDR1 and CDR2 (germline): SGHAT, FQNNGV. Trimming removed 2 bases at V and 0 bases at J, with 16 bases between.

This clonotype was counted a few times. The chain links TRBV7-9 to TRBJ1-1; D gene unclear. Germline CDR1 is SEHNR and CDR2 is FQNEAQ (reference sequence). The V gene lost 2 bases and the J gene lost 7 bases, with 8 bases spanning the gap. CDR3 length equals 12 residues. CDR3 loop: CASSLWLGEAFF. The DNA for the CDR3 is TGTGCCAGCAGCTTATGGTTGGGTGAAGCTTTCTTT.

Written as DNA, the CDR3 is TGTGCCAGCAGCCCGGGACTAGCGGGAGGGCCGGAAGAGACCCAGTACTTC. Protein product: CASSPGLAGGPEETQYF. The gene calls are TRBV5-4 and TRBJ2-5; 16 positions match TRBD2. Per germline, CDR1 SGHNT and CDR2 YYREEE (reference sequence). Trimming removed 4 bases from V and 3 bases from J; junction bases left unmatched: 6. The CDR3 consists of 17 residues.

The DNA of the CDR3 is TGTGCCAGCAGCTTAGCCAGGGGGCAGGGCTACACCTTC. This encodes CASSLARGQGYTF. The chain has TRBV7-6 and TRBJ1-2; TRBD1 matches 8 bases. This CDR3 region has 13 residues. Germline V gene lookup returns CDR1 SGHVS and CDR2 FNYEAQ. The J segment lost 8 bases and the V segment lost 0 bases, leaving 2 bases of the junction unmatched.

The sample holds a few counts of this clonotype. This chain uses TRBV6-2 or TRBV6-3 with TRBJ1-3; TRBD1 might be the D (5 bases). Per the germline V gene, CDR1 is MNHEY and CDR2 is SVGEGT. The ends were cut back, 7 bases at V and 0 bases at J, with 13 bases in the middle. This CDR3 spans 15 amino acids. CDR3 amino acids: CASNSPGNSGNTIYF. CDR3 coding DNA: TGTGCCAGCAATTCCCCAGGGAACTCTGGAAACACCATATATTTT.

This clonotype was seen only a few times. The rearrangement joins TRBV20-1 to TRBJ2-3; D unresolved. V lost 3 bases and J lost 0, with 16 bases in between. The CDR3 consists of 16 residues. CDR1 and CDR2 from the germline V gene are DFQATT and SNEGSKA (reference sequence). For the CDR3, the DNA is TGCAGTGCTAGGGAAAAGCCGGGCCGTAGCACAGATACGCAGTATTTT. Translated: CSAREKPGRSTDTQYF.

The table lists this clonotype with many counts. The rearrangement uses TRBV2 and TRBJ1-2; D ambiguous. The germline CDR1 and CDR2 sequences are SNHLY and FYNNEI. The ends were cut back, 7 bases at V and 4 bases at J, with 13 bases in the middle. This CDR3 is 13 amino acids long. The CDR3 sequence: CASTEGGGYGYTF. The DNA of the CDR3 is TGTGCCAGCACCGAGGGAGGAGGCTATGGCTACACCTTC.